A single sample is the source of the 25 T cell receptor beta chains below, sequenced in a study of blood T cell repertoires in COVID-19. Generated by immunoSEQ multiplex PCR, the TCRdb table keeps only in-frame clones and is missing some. Seen here are about 130,000 clones, less than 90% observed once, and the top ten hold around 13%. What was sequenced was peripheral blood. The receptors stem from a woman aged 25-40 years who had recovered from COVID-19.

This clone has a handful of counts. This rearrangement joins TRBV4-2 to TRBJ1-3, with 8 bases identical to TRBD1. The germline V gene has CDR1 LGHNA and CDR2 YNFKEQ. The CDR3 loop spans 16 amino acids. Losses at the gene ends were 1 base for V and 0 bases for J; bases not matched to a gene: 2. This chain's CDR3 is CASSQVDRDSGNTIYF. CDR3 bases: TGTGCCAGCAGCCAAGTGGACAGGGACTCTGGAAACACCATATATTTT.

This chain uses TRBV27 with TRBJ2-3; D is perhaps TRBD1 (5 bases). The germline V gene has CDR1 MNHEY and CDR2 SMNVEV (reference sequence). Deletions cut 1 base from V and 7 bases from J, with 6 bases between. CDR3 length: 12 residues. The CDR3 here is CASSLLGHTQYF. The CDR3, as DNA: TGTGCCAGCAGTTTATTGGGGCATACGCAGTATTTT.

The chain carries TRBV11-3 and TRBJ2-1; D possibly corresponds to TRBD2 (5 bases). Germline assignment: CDR1 SGHNT and CDR2 YENEEA. This CDR3 comprises 15 residues. Trimming left V 5 bases short and J 10 bases short, with 21 bases between. CDR3: CASSPHGREKEEQFF. The CDR3 DNA follows: TGTGCCAGCAGCCCCCATGGACGGGAAAAAGAAGAGCAGTTCTTC.

This clone was found once. V usage is TRBV15 and J usage is TRBJ2-7; TRBD2 matches at 9 bases. V lost 7 bases and J lost 0; bases outside the gene matches: 4. Germline CDR1 reads LNHNV; CDR2 reads YYDKDF (reference sequence). The CDR3 runs 14 residues. The CDR3 loop reads CATTYSGSSYEQYF. In DNA form, the CDR3 reads TGTGCCACCACGTATAGCGGGAGCTCCTACGAGCAGTACTTC.

The chain carries TRBV6-5 and TRBJ1-1; the D gene is possibly TRBD1 (5 bases). In germline, CDR1 is MNHEY, CDR2 SVGAGI. The CDR3 is 13 residues long. Deletions cut 5 bases from V and 4 bases from J, with 11 bases between. CDR3 protein: CASSQGGSTEAFF. The CDR3 DNA is TGTGCCAGCAGTCAGGGAGGAAGCACTGAAGCTTTCTTT.

V gene TRBV3-1 (or the pseudogene TRBV3-2) combines with J gene TRBJ2-2, with D possibly matching TRBD1 (5 bases). The CDR3 covers 17 residues. Germline values: CDR1 LGHDT, CDR2 YNNKEL (reference sequence). V was clipped by 0 bases and J by 4 bases, with 15 bases between them. CDR3: CASSQDLRAQGTGELFF. DNA for the CDR3: TGTGCCAGCAGCCAAGATCTTCGGGCGCAGGGCACCGGGGAGCTGTTTTTT.

This sequence joins TRBV7-3 and TRBJ2-1; 8 bases fit TRBD2. The germline gives CDR1 SGHTA, CDR2 FQGTGA. J lost 7 bases, V lost 5 bases, and 13 bases had no gene match. The CDR3 spans 16 residues. Here the CDR3 DNA reads TGTGCCAGCAGCGCGGTGAGAGCGGGAGTGAAAAATGAGCAGTTCTTC. It translates to CASSAVRAGVKNEQFF.

CDR3 amino acids: CASSTDRGNVWEQFF. The DNA for the CDR3 is TGCGCCAGCAGCACGGACAGGGGGAATGTCTGGGAGCAGTTCTTC. This chain links TRBV5-1 with TRBJ2-1, with 10 positions matching TRBD1. In germline, CDR1 is SGHRS, CDR2 YFSETQ. J gave up 10 bases and V 4 bases, and 11 bases lay outside the gene matches. This CDR3 contains 15 residues.

The V and J genes are TRBV6-5 and TRBJ1-2; TRBD1 aligns across 8 bases. V was pared by 5 bases and J by 6 bases, with 5 bases of the junction left unmatched. The length of the CDR3 is 13 residues. Germline CDR1 and CDR2: MNHEY and SVGAGI. CDR3 loop: CASSLDRDDGYTF. In DNA form, the CDR3 reads TGTGCCAGCAGTCTGGACAGGGATGATGGCTACACCTTC.

The J gene is TRBJ2-2, the V gene TRBV7-9, with 7 nucleotides matching TRBD1. This CDR3 has 17 residues. Germline V gene sequence: CDR1 SEHNR, CDR2 FQNEAQ (reference sequence). The V gene end was trimmed by 0 bases and the J gene end by 0 bases; junction bases not matched to a gene: 4. The CDR3 loop reads CASSLARDSPNTGELFF. The DNA of the CDR3 is TGTGCCAGCAGCTTAGCCCGGGACAGCCCGAACACCGGGGAGCTGTTTTTT.

In nucleotides, the CDR3 is TGTGCCAGCAGGACCCGGGGGGTGAACACTGAAGCTTTCTTT. It is translated as CASRTRGVNTEAFF. V is TRBV7-9 and J is TRBJ1-1; D may be TRBD1 (5 bases). The CDR3 sequence is 14 residues long. Germline CDR1 SEHNR, CDR2 FQNEAQ (reference sequence). V dropped 6 bases and J dropped 0 bases, with 11 bases sitting between them.

The chain employs TRBV2 and TRBJ2-7; D remains unclear. The V gene's germline CDR1 is SNHLY and CDR2 FYNNEI. The CDR3 has 13 residues. V shed 6 bases and J shed 3 bases, with 12 bases lying between them. DNA of the CDR3: TGTGCCAGCAGCCTAAGGAGCAACTACGAGCAGTACTTC. This codes for CASSLRSNYEQYF.

The rearrangement joins TRBV19 to TRBJ1-1; D is ambiguous. From germline, CDR1 is LNHDA and CDR2 SQIVND (reference sequence). The CDR3 covers 12 residues. Trimming removed 6 bases from V and 5 bases from J, with 10 bases in between. CDR3 sequence (DNA): TGTGCCAGTAGCTGGGGAGGGACTGAAGCTTTCTTT. It translates to CASSWGGTEAFF.

The rearrangement joins TRBV6-4 to TRBJ2-1; D is perhaps TRBD2 (6 bases). Germline assignment: CDR1 MRHNA and CDR2 SNTAGT. The CDR3 extends over 13 amino acids. Deletions cut 6 bases from V and 4 bases from J, with 10 bases between. As DNA, the CDR3 is TGTGCCAGCAGGGGGGGTGCATACAATGAGCAGTTCTTC. Translated: CASRGGAYNEQFF.

This clone appeared a few times. At the DNA level, this CDR3 is encoded by other sequences in the same sample as well. V and J are TRBV5-4 and TRBJ1-6, with 7 bases aligning to TRBD1. The CDR3 spans 14 residues. Trimming removed 1 base from V and 8 bases from J; junction bases left unmatched: 3. CDR1 is SGHNT and CDR2 is YYREEE in the germline V gene (reference sequence). CDR3 sequence (DNA): TGTGCCAGCAGCTTGAGACAGGGAGATTCACCCCTCCACTTT. Translating gives CASSLRQGDSPLHF.

This chain's CDR3 is CASSRVPTGYEQYF. CDR3 nucleotides: TGTGCCAGCAGCCGTGTACCGACAGGATACGAGCAGTACTTC. This chain connects TRBV3-1 (or the pseudogene TRBV3-2) to TRBJ2-7, with D possibly being TRBD1 (6 bases). CDR3 length equals 14 residues. The germline gives CDR1 LGHDT, CDR2 YNNKEL (reference sequence). Between the trimmed V and J ends, which lost 4 bases and 4 bases, there was a span of 14 bases.

This sequence joins TRBV30 and TRBJ2-1, with D unresolved. Per germline, CDR1 GTSNPN and CDR2 SVGIG (reference sequence). Trimming pared 4 bases from V and 7 bases from J, leaving 14 bases between. The CDR3 totals 13 residues. In nucleotides, the CDR3 is TGTGCCTGGAATCACCTTTTACTAAATGAGCAGTTCTTC. Encoded protein: CAWNHLLLNEQFF. Based on the CDR3 plus reference TRBV30 and TRBJ2-1, the full variable domain is SQTIHQWPATLVQPVGSPLSLECTVEGTSNPNLYWYRQAAGRGLQLLFYSVGIGQISSEVPQNLSASRPQDRQFILSSKKLLLSDSGFYLCAWNHLLLNEQFFGPGTRLTVL.

This clone was counted many times. V usage is TRBV3-1 (or the pseudogene TRBV3-2) and J usage is TRBJ2-3, with 7 nucleotides matching TRBD2. The CDR3 has 13 amino acids. V shed 2 bases, J shed 7 bases, and the junction held 3 bases outside the gene matches. Germline CDR1 reads LGHDT; CDR2 reads YNNKEL (reference sequence). The CDR3 spells CASSQTSANTQYF. The CDR3 DNA follows: TGTGCCAGCAGCCAAACTAGCGCAAATACGCAGTATTTT.

In this sample, this clone turned up a few times. This chain links TRBV27 with TRBJ1-2, with a possible D match to TRBD1 (6 bases). Germline CDR1 and CDR2: MNHEY and SMNVEV (reference sequence). The V gene lost 3 bases and the J gene lost 8 bases, with 25 bases spanning the gap. CDR3 length equals 17 residues. CDR3 amino acids: CASSFSEGGRFISGYTF. The CDR3 coding sequence is TGTGCCAGCAGTTTCTCGGAGGGGGGGCGGTTTATTAGCGGCTACACCTTC.

CDR3: CASSQKAGASGGNYEQYF. As DNA, the CDR3 is TGCGCCAGCAGCCAAAAGGCGGGCGCTAGCGGGGGGAACTACGAGCAGTACTTC. The chain uses TRBV4-1 and TRBJ2-7, with TRBD2 matching over 11 bases. The CDR3 totals 18 residues. With V trimmed by 2 bases and J by 3 bases, 12 bases remained unmatched. Germline V gives CDR1 MGHRA, CDR2 YSYEKL.

The chain recombines TRBV11-2 with TRBJ1-3, with TRBD1 matching over 7 bases. V was clipped by 4 bases and J by 4 bases; unmatched bases: 4. The V gene's germline CDR1 is SGHAT and CDR2 FQNNGV. The CDR3 covers 14 residues. The chain's CDR3 is CASSYLTGGNTIYF. In DNA, the CDR3 is TGTGCCAGCAGCTATTTGACAGGGGGAAACACCATATATTTT.

The chain has TRBV11-3 and TRBJ2-1; D is possibly TRBD1 (6 bases). The CDR3 totals 13 residues. V was cut by 5 bases and J by 7 bases, with 12 bases left in between. Looked up from germline, CDR1 is SGHNT and CDR2 is YENEEA. CDR3 nucleotides: TGTGCCAGCAGCGGCGAGAGGGGGAATGAGCAGTTCTTC. Its protein product is CASSGERGNEQFF.

The rearrangement joins TRBV30 to TRBJ2-7; the match to TRBD1 covers 8 bases. The V and J ends lost 5 bases and 0 bases, in that order; junction bases with no gene match: 0. The CDR3 loop spans 12 amino acids. Germline V gives CDR1 GTSNPN, CDR2 SVGIG (reference sequence). The CDR3 sequence is CAWGTGSYEQYF. In nucleotides, the CDR3 is TGTGCCTGGGGGACAGGCTCCTACGAGCAGTACTTC.

CDR3 sequence (DNA): TGTGCCAGCAGCCACCAGACAGGGGACTATGGCTACACCTTC. Translation gives CASSHQTGDYGYTF. The rearrangement uses TRBV3-1 (or the pseudogene TRBV3-2) and TRBJ1-2; TRBD1 aligns across 8 bases. Germline CDR1 LGHDT, CDR2 YNNKEL (reference sequence). The junction had 3 bases not matched to a gene; V was cut back by 3 bases and J by 3 bases. The CDR3 sequence is 14 residues long.

This chain uses TRBV4-1 with TRBJ2-5, with D hard to call. V dropped 0 bases and J dropped 5 bases, with 10 bases sitting between them. The CDR3 has 14 amino acids. Germline V lookup: CDR1 MGHRA, CDR2 YSYEKL. The CDR3: CASSQDPPRETQYF. CDR3 sequence (DNA): TGCGCCAGCAGCCAAGACCCCCCCCGTGAGACCCAGTACTTC.